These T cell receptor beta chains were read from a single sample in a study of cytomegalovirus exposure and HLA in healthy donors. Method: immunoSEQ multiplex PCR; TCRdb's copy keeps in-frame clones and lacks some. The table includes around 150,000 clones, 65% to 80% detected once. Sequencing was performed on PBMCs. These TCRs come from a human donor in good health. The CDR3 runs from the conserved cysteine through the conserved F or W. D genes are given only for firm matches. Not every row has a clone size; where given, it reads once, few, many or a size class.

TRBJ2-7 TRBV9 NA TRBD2 TGTGCCAGCAACCCTGCAGGACTAGCCTACGAGCAGTACTTC CASNPAGLAYEQYF
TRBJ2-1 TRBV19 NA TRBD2 TGTGCCAGTAGTATCGCCAGCGGGAGTAGCAATGAGCAGTTCTTC CASSIASGSSNEQFF
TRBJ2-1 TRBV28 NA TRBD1 TGTGCCAGCAGGCAGGGGGCTCCCTACAATGAGCAGTTCTTC CASRQGAPYNEQFF
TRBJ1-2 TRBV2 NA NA TGTGCCAGCAGGATGACAGAAAACTATGGCTACACCTTC CASRMTENYGYTF
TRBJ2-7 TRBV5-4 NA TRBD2 TGTGCCAGCAGCCGTACTAGCGGGAGTTTCTACGAGCAGTACTTC CASSRTSGSFYEQYF
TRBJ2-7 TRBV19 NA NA TGTGCCAGTAGTCCCGACTTCATTTCGACCTACGAGCGGTACTTC CASSPDFISTYERYF
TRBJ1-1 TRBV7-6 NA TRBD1 TGTGCCAGCAGCTTGGGACAGGGGAACACTGAAGCTTTCTTT CASSLGQGNTEAFF
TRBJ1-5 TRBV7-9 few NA TGTGCCAGCAGCCCCCGGGGGAGTCCCCCACACGCCCAGCATTTT CASSPRGSPPHAQHF
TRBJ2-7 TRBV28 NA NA TGTGCCAGCAGTTTGGGGAGCACTTCCTACGAGCAGTACTTC CASSLGSTSYEQYF
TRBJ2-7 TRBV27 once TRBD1 TGTGCCAGCAGACAACCGGGACAGGGACACTACGAGCAGTACTTC CASRQPGQGHYEQYF
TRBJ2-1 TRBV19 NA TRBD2 TGTGCCAGTAGTACCACTAGCGGGAGGGCCGAGCAGTTCTTC CASSTTSGRAEQFF
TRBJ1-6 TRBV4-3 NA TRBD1 TGCGCCAGCAGCCAAGAGGGCAGGGGGTCGTCACCCCTCCACTTT CASSQEGRGSSPLHF
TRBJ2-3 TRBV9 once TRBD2 TGTGCCAGCAGCGTAGGGGAGGGACTTTTCGGTGATACGCAGTATTTT CASSVGEGLFGDTQYF
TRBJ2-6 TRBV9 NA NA TGTGCCAGCAGCGACGGGTCTGGGGCCAACGTCCTGACTTTC CASSDGSGANVLTF
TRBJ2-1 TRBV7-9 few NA TGTGCCAGCAGCTTAGTCAGGGGCCATGAGCAGTTCTTC CASSLVRGHEQFF
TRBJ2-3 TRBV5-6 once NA TGTGCCAGCAGCTTGGGGGGGGGCGCAGATACGCAGTATTTT CASSLGGGADTQYF
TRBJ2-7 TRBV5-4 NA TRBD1 TGTGCCAGCAGCCCAAGCCGGGACAGGGGGCGTGAGCAGTACTTC CASSPSRDRGREQYF
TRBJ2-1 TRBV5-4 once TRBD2 TGTGCCAGCAGCCTACCTAGCGGAGGATACAATGAGCAGTTCTTC CASSLPSGGYNEQFF
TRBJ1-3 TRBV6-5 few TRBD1 TGTGCCAGCAGCCCGGGCAGGGGGCCTATATATTTT CASSPGRGPIYF
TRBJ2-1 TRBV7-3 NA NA TGTGCCAGCAGCTTAAGGACAGGGAGGGCCTACAATGAGCAGTTCTTC CASSLRTGRAYNEQFF
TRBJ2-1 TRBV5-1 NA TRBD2 TGCGCCAGCAGCGCCACTAGCGGGAGGGCCATAAATGAGCAGTTCTTC CASSATSGRAINEQFF
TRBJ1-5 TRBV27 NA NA TGTGCCAGCAGTTTTCGAGGGATGGATAGCAATCAGCCCCAGCATTTT CASSFRGMDSNQPQHF
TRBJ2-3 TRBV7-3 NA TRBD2 TGTGCCAGCAGCCGGAAGACAGGCCTAGCGGGAGAGGGCTCACGGGATACGCAGTATTTT CASSRKTGLAGEGSRDTQYF
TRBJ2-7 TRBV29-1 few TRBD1 TGCAGCGCCCAGGGGGCGGACCCCTACGAGCAGTACTTC CSAQGADPYEQYF
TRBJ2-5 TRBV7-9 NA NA TGTGCCAGCAGCTTAGGGTCTATCAGGGAAGAGACCCAGTACTTC CASSLGSIREETQYF
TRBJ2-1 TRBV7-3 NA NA TGTGCCAGCAGCAAGCGGACCACCGACAATGAGCAGTTCTTC CASSKRTTDNEQFF
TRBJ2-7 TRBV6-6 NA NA TGTGCCAGCAGTTACAGCCCCTACGAGCAGTACTTC CASSYSPYEQYF
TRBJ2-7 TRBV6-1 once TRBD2 TGTGCCAGCAGAGCTAGCGGGAGCGCATCCTACGAGCAGTACTTC CASRASGSASYEQYF
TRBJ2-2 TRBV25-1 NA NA TGTGCCAGCAGTGAATTAGGGAGCCGGCGCACCGGGGAGCTGTTTTTT CASSELGSRRTGELFF
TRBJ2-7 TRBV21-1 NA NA TGTGCCAGCAGCTCGCCAACCCGGGGGACCTACGAGCAGTACTTC CASSSPTRGTYEQYF
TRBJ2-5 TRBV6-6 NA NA TGTGCCAGCGGGGCAGGCGGAGTAGAGACCCAGTACTTC CASGAGGVETQYF
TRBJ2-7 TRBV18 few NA TGTGCCAGCTCACCAAGCAGGCCCAGGGACTCCTACGAGCAGTACTTC CASSPSRPRDSYEQYF
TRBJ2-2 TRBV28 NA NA TGTGCCAGCAGTTTTACGCCCGGGGGAACCGGGGAGCTGTTTTTT CASSFTPGGTGELFF
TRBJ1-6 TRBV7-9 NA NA TGTGCCAGCAGCTTAAGTGGCAGCTCCTATAATTCACCCCTCCACTTT CASSLSGSSYNSPLHF
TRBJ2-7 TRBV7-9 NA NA TGTGCCAGCAGCTTAGACACCGAGGACGAGCAGTACTTC CASSLDTEDEQYF
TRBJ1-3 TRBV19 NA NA TGTGCCAGTGATCGAGGGGGAGCGGGAGGAAACACCATATATTTT CASDRGGAGGNTIYF
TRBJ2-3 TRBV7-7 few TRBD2 TGTGCCAGCAGCTTCGGCAGCGGGGGGGGAGATACGCAGTATTTT CASSFGSGGGDTQYF
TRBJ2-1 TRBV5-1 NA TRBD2 TGCGCCAGCAGCTTGGATGTTACTAGCGGATACAATGAGCAGTTCTTC CASSLDVTSGYNEQFF
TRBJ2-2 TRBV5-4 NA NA TGTGCCAGCAGCCCGGACTCAGGGGCTGTCTCCGGGGAGCTGTTTTTT CASSPDSGAVSGELFF